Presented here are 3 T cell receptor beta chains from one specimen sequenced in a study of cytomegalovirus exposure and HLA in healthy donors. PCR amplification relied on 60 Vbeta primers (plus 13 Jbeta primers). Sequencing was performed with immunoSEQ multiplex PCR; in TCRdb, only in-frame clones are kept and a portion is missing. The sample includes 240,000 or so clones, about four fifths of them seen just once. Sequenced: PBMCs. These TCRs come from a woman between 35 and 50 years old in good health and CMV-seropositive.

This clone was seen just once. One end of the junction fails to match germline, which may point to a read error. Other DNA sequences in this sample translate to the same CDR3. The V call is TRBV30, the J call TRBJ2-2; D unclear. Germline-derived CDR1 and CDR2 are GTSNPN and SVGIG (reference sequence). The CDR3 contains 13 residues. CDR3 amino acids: CAWSFIYAGELFF. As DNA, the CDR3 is TGTGCTTGGAGTTTCATCTATGCCGGGGAGCTGTTTTTT.

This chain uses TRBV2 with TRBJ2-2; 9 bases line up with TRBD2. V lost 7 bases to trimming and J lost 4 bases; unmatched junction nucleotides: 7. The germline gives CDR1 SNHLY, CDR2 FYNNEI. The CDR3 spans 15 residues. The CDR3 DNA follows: TGTGCCAGCACGGGCGGGGGGGCCTCCACCGGGGAGCTGTTTTTT. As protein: CASTGGGASTGELFF.

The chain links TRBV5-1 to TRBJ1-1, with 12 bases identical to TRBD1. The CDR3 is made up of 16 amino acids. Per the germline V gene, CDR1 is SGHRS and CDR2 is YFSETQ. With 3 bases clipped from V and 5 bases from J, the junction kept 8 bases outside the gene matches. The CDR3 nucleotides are TGCGCCAGCAGCTCGACTGGGGACAGGGGGCAAACTGAAGCTTTCTTT. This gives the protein CASSSTGDRGQTEAFF.